The next 15 T cell receptor beta chains were all read from a single sample in a study of T cell repertoires in cytomegalovirus infection. TCRdb recomputed calls from the reads with MiXCR, one row per CDR3 protein. Among 100,000 or so distinct CDR3 sequences, more than 20% were seen once, and the ten largest hold roughly two fifths. Sequencing input: CD8+ T cells from PBMCs. The receptor set was obtained from a human donor in good health (CMV status not recorded). Some clones in this sample may be carry-over from other donors' samples.

This clonotype was seen many times. The J gene is TRBJ2-1, the V gene TRBV7-2; 10 bases match TRBD2. V lost 1 base, J lost 5 bases, and 14 bases stayed unmatched. CDR1 is SGHTA and CDR2 is FQGNSA in the germline V gene. The CDR3 length is 19 residues. Here the CDR3 reads CASSLDPPKRLAGDNEQFF. CDR3 nucleotides: TGTGCCAGCAGCTTAGATCCGCCTAAGAGGCTAGCGGGAGACAATGAGCAGTTCTTC.

This clonotype was observed at least ten times. The chain links TRBV11-3 to TRBJ1-1; a possible D gene is TRBD1 (6 bases). V dropped 1 base and J dropped 3 bases, with 12 bases sitting between them. This CDR3 spans 15 amino acids. Germline V gene data show CDR1 as SGHNT and CDR2 as YENEEA. CDR3 sequence (DNA): TGTGCCAGCAGCTTAGCTCACAGGGCGGACACTGAAGCTTTCTTT. Its protein is CASSLAHRADTEAFF.

This clonotype occurred many times. The V call is TRBV6-5, the J call TRBJ1-1, with 7 nucleotides matching TRBD1. There are 15 residues in the CDR3. The germline CDR1 and CDR2 sequences are MNHEY and SVGAGI. Trimming at V came to 3 bases and at J to 7 bases, leaving 11 bases not matched to a gene. Written as DNA, the CDR3 is TGTGCCAGCAGTTATGAGACAGGGTTGAGTTTTGAAGCTTTCTTT. It translates to CASSYETGLSFEAFF.

Many counts were recorded for this clonotype. This rearrangement joins TRBV28 to TRBJ2-2, with 8 bases identical to TRBD1. The germline V gene has CDR1 MDHEN and CDR2 SYDVKM. The CDR3 totals 14 residues. Trimming at V came to 3 bases and at J to 3 bases, leaving 0 bases not matched to a gene. This CDR3 reads CASSLDRDTGELFF. The DNA of the CDR3 is TGTGCCAGCAGTTTGGACAGGGACACCGGGGAGCTGTTTTTT.

The CDR3 loop reads CASSEVQGGAEAFF. The DNA of the CDR3 is TGTGCCAGCAGTGAAGTACAGGGTGGGGCTGAAGCTTTCTTT. The chain joins TRBV6-2 or TRBV6-3 to TRBJ1-1; D is possibly TRBD1 (6 bases). The CDR3 length is 14 residues. Germline CDR1 MNHEY, CDR2 SVGEGT. V lost 5 bases and J 6 bases, leaving 16 bases between the germline ends.

This clonotype was observed a handful of times. The chain links TRBV29-1 to TRBJ2-1; 13 nucleotides line up with TRBD2. Trimming took 4 bases from V and 7 from J; bases not matched to a gene: 4. The CDR3 loop spans 14 amino acids. Per germline, CDR1 SQVTM and CDR2 ANQGSEA. This CDR3 is CSVVGLAGVNEQFF. The DNA of the CDR3 is TGCAGCGTTGTTGGACTAGCGGGAGTGAATGAGCAGTTCTTC.

This clonotype has more than one count but fewer than ten. The CDR3, as DNA: TGTGCCAGCAGTAATGGACAGGGGGCGAGCAATCAGCCCCAGCATTTT. It yields the protein CASSNGQGASNQPQHF. The chain joins TRBV2 to TRBJ1-5, with 11 bases that match TRBD1. The CDR3 runs to 16 residues. Germline V gene sequence: CDR1 SNHLY, CDR2 FYNNEI. Trimming cost V 5 bases and J 1 base; bases outside gene matches: 4.

This clonotype was found many times. This chain links TRBV7-6 with TRBJ2-7; unclear D gene. There are 13 residues in the CDR3. CDR1 is SGHVS and CDR2 is FNYEAQ in the germline V gene. The germline V and J ends were trimmed by 2 bases and 3 bases, with 8 bases remaining between them. The CDR3 DNA is TGTGCCAGCAGCTTATCGGTAGTCTACGAGCAGTACTTC. Translated: CASSLSVVYEQYF.

This clonotype has just a few counts. The V and J genes are TRBV7-8 and TRBJ2-7; 11 bases are a match to TRBD1. With V trimmed by 5 bases and J by 6 bases, 9 bases remained unmatched. Germline lookup yields CDR1 SGHVS and CDR2 FQNEAQ. This CDR3 has 15 amino acids. DNA of the CDR3: TGTGCCAGCAGCGCGGGACAGGGGGTGGGTCGCGAGCAGTACTTC. Protein: CASSAGQGVGREQYF.

The chain links TRBV7-2 to TRBJ2-3; D may be TRBD1 (5 bases). The CDR3 loop spans 15 amino acids. The germline V and J ends were trimmed by 1 base and 3 bases, with 11 bases remaining between them. Germline-derived CDR1 and CDR2 are SGHTA and FQGNSA. The CDR3 nucleotides read TGTGCCAGCAGCTTAGTAGGGGTAGGGACAGATACGCAGTATTTT. It specifies CASSLVGVGTDTQYF.

The chain combines TRBV5-6 with TRBJ2-3, with 7 bases aligning to TRBD2. Germline CDR1 is SGHDT and CDR2 is YYEEEE. The CDR3 has 16 amino acids. Trimming cost V 4 bases and J 1 base; bases outside gene matches: 9. The CDR3 loop reads CASSPEVGGGTDTQYF. The CDR3 nucleotides are TGTGCCAGCAGCCCCGAAGTGGGGGGGGGCACAGATACGCAGTATTTT.

Worth noting for this clonotype: A read error may explain this, as a much larger clone is one base away. The chain employs TRBV7-6 and TRBJ2-7, with a possible D match to TRBD1 (6 bases). Germline V gene sequence: CDR1 SGHVS, CDR2 FNYEAQ. The CDR3 spans 16 residues. CDR3 in amino acids: CACSPTSDRSSYEQYF. In nucleotides, the CDR3 is TGTGCCTGCAGCCCCACATCAGACAGGAGCTCCTACGAGCAGTACTTC.

This clonotype was observed at least ten times. The CDR3 here is CASSPLGQGSYEQYF. The CDR3 region has the DNA TGTGCCAGCAGCCCCCTGGGACAGGGCAGCTACGAGCAGTACTTC. The J gene is TRBJ2-7, the V gene TRBV7-9; 9 bases align to TRBD1. CDR3 size: 15 residues. Trimming took 5 bases from V and 3 from J; bases not matched to a gene: 8. Per germline, CDR1 SEHNR and CDR2 FQNEAQ (reference sequence).

This clonotype was picked up one time. The CDR3 DNA is TGCGCCAGCAGCTTCGATAGAACGCTGGACAGACAGTACTTC. Protein: CASSFDRTLDRQYF. This chain links TRBV5-1 with TRBJ2-5, with TRBD1 as a possible D gene (6 bases). CDR1 and CDR2 (germline): SGHRS, YFSETQ. Trimming took 2 bases from V and 11 from J, leaving 19 bases between them. This CDR3 has 14 residues.

This clonotype occurred many times. The gene calls are TRBV5-4 and TRBJ2-5, with TRBD1 identical over 7 bases. Germline lookup yields CDR1 SGHNT and CDR2 YYREEE (reference sequence). V lost 2 bases, J lost 5 bases, and 9 bases stayed unmatched. This CDR3 has 15 residues. CDR3 in amino acids: CASSFRLGGKETQYF. The CDR3 DNA sequence: TGTGCCAGCAGCTTCCGGTTAGGGGGCAAGGAGACCCAGTACTTC.